This TCR beta chain was found in a study of cytomegalovirus exposure and HLA in healthy donors. PCR primers comprised 60 Vbeta and 13 Jbeta primers. The assay was immunoSEQ multiplex PCR, and TCRdb's table has in-frame clones only and misses some. The sample records around 170,000 clones, roughly 80% being singletons. This clone was counted a single time. V was pared by 0 bases and J by 8 bases, with 12 bases between. The CDR3 contains 14 residues. Looked up from germline, CDR1 is SGDLS and CDR2 is YYNGEE. This chain links TRBV9 with TRBJ1-3, with unresolved D. The TCR sequence derives from a man aged 45-65 years in good health and CMV-seropositive. Sequencing input: PBMCs. The chain's CDR3 is CASSVGVYQDTIYF. In DNA, the CDR3 is TGTGCCAGCAGCGTAGGGGTTTATCAGGACACCATATATTTT.